The present T cell receptor (beta chain) was sequenced within a study of technical replicates of blood from a few donors. The table came from immunoSEQ multiplex PCR; TCRdb's copy has only in-frame clones and leaves some out. The profile shows tens of thousands of clones, approximately 92% of them singletons. The germline V gene has CDR1 SQVTM and CDR2 ANQGSEA. The CDR3 sequence is 15 residues long. Sequenced: T cells isolated from PBMCs. This receptor was obtained from a human donor in good health. V is TRBV29-1 and J is TRBJ2-5; 10 positions match TRBD2. Here the CDR3 DNA reads TGCAGTATTGAAGGGACTAGCGAGTACCAAGAGACCCAGTACTTC. Residues: CSIEGTSEYQETQYF. The full variable domain, in which reference TRBV29-1 and TRBJ2-5 provide the parts outside the CDR3, is SAVISQKPSRDICQRGTSLTIQCQVDSQVTMMFWYRQQPGQSLTLIATANQGSEATYESGFVIDKFPISRPNLTFSTLTVSNMSPEDSSIYLCSIEGTSEYQETQYFGPGTRLLVL.